The 22 T cell receptor beta chains below were found in one sample sequenced in a study of blood T cell repertoires in COVID-19. Data came from immunoSEQ multiplex PCR; TCRdb stores just in-frame clones and leaves some out. The sample holds approximately 330,000 clones, about nine tenths seen once. Sequenced: peripheral blood. The origin of the receptors is a man younger than 45 with COVID-19, enrolled during active disease.

This chain joins TRBV19 and TRBJ2-5, with 7 bases identical to TRBD2. The CDR3 is 14 residues long. J was trimmed by 5 bases and V by 5 bases; bases with no gene match: 8. Germline V gene sequence: CDR1 LNHDA, CDR2 SQIVND (reference sequence). In DNA, the CDR3 is TGTGCCAGTAGTCCCCTGGGGGGGTACGAGACCCAGTACTTC. Amino acids: CASSPLGGYETQYF. The full variable domain, its missing parts supplied by reference TRBV19 and TRBJ2-5, is DGGITQSPKYLFRKEGQNVTLSCEQNLNHDAMYWYRQDPGQGLRLIYYSQIVNDFQKGDIAEGYSVSREKKESFPLTVTSAQKNPTAFYLCASSPLGGYETQYFGPGTRLLVL.

The rearrangement joins TRBV6-5 to TRBJ1-6, with 11 bases that match TRBD1. Germline trimming cut 2 bases from V and 10 bases from J; bases unmatched to any gene: 7. CDR3 length equals 16 residues. The germline V gene encodes CDR1 MNHEY and CDR2 SVGAGI. The CDR3 sequence is CASSYRPGQGGSPLHF. In DNA, the CDR3 is TGTGCCAGCAGTTACCGGCCGGGACAGGGGGGCTCACCCCTCCACTTT.

This clone has only one observation. DNA of the CDR3: TGTGCCAGCAGCACCCCCGGGACAGCCGTCTATGGCTACACCTTC. Translating it yields CASSTPGTAVYGYTF. The rearrangement uses TRBV7-2 and TRBJ1-2; 7 nucleotides line up with TRBD1. With 5 bases clipped from V and 4 bases from J, the junction kept 10 bases outside the gene matches. This CDR3 is 15 amino acids long. Germline CDR1 is SGHTA and CDR2 is FQGNSA.

The genes are TRBV5-1 and TRBJ2-7, with D perhaps matching TRBD2 (5 bases). Looked up from germline, CDR1 is SGHRS and CDR2 is YFSETQ. Deletions cut 2 bases from V and 2 bases from J, with 11 bases between. CDR3 length: 14 residues. The CDR3: CASSFTDSTYEQYF. The CDR3 DNA follows: TGCGCCAGCAGCTTTACGGACTCCACCTACGAGCAGTACTTC.

V usage is TRBV5-1 and J usage is TRBJ1-1; perhaps TRBD1 as D (5 bases). Trimming took off 5 bases at V and 4 bases at J, with 24 bases between the two ends. Germline V gene lookup returns CDR1 SGHRS and CDR2 YFSETQ. The CDR3 is 17 residues long. In DNA form, the CDR3 reads TGCGCCAGCAGACTGGGGGGTATCCGGGGTCATGGCACTGAAGCTTTCTTT. Residues: CASRLGGIRGHGTEAFF.

V is TRBV27 and J is TRBJ2-5; 7 bases map to TRBD2. J gave up 4 bases and V 6 bases, and 11 bases lay outside the gene matches. Germline CDR1 reads MNHEY; CDR2 reads SMNVEV (reference sequence). The CDR3 has 15 amino acids. The CDR3 loop reads CASSYAPQRGETQYF. CDR3 DNA: TGTGCCAGCAGCTACGCCCCCCAGCGGGGAGAGACCCAGTACTTC.

This chain's CDR3 is CASSDARRAKGYTF. CDR3 in DNA: TGTGCCAGCAGCGACGCCCGCAGGGCGAAGGGCTACACCTTC. The chain combines TRBV5-4 with TRBJ1-2; weak D call: TRBD1 (5 bases). CDR1 and CDR2 from the germline V gene are SGHNT and YYREEE (reference sequence). Trimming cost V 4 bases and J 8 bases, with 18 bases left between them. The CDR3 sequence is 14 residues long.

This clone appeared a single time. The chain recombines TRBV6-2 or TRBV6-3 with TRBJ1-2, with 7 bases aligning to TRBD1. V trimming: 4 bases; J trimming: 4 bases; junction bases outside the gene matches: 3. Germline V gene lookup returns CDR1 MNHEY and CDR2 SVGEGT. The CDR3 is 13 residues long. The CDR3 region is CASSWGTAYGYTF. In DNA, the CDR3 is TGTGCCAGCAGTTGGGGGACAGCCTATGGCTACACCTTC.

This sequence joins TRBV18 and TRBJ2-4; 7 bases match TRBD2. The CDR3 runs to 14 residues. Germline CDR1 is KGHSH and CDR2 is LQKENI. V lost 0 bases, J lost 7 bases, and 3 bases stayed unmatched. CDR3: CASSPPAGDNIQYF. The CDR3 region has the DNA TGTGCCAGCTCACCACCGGCGGGGGACAACATTCAGTACTTC.

The rearrangement joins TRBV4-1 to TRBJ1-5; TRBD1 aligns across 9 bases. J gave up 0 bases and V 2 bases, and 8 bases lay outside the gene matches. Germline V gene sequence: CDR1 MGHRA, CDR2 YSYEKL. This CDR3 comprises 18 residues. CDR3 sequence reads: CASSQKWGQGSSNQPQHF. In nucleotides, the CDR3 is TGCGCCAGCAGCCAAAAGTGGGGACAGGGATCTAGCAATCAGCCCCAGCATTTT.

The chain recombines TRBV12-3 or TRBV12-4 with TRBJ2-6; no reliable D call. The V end was cut by 8 bases, the J end by 3 bases, with 8 bases between. CDR3 length: 13 amino acids. This chain's CDR3 is CASCLFGANVLTF. The CDR3 DNA follows: TGTGCCAGCTGTCTTTTTGGGGCCAACGTCCTGACTTTC.

The chain links TRBV19 to TRBJ1-4, with D unclear. CDR1 is LNHDA, CDR2 SQIVND, per germline (reference sequence). CDR3 length: 13 amino acids. Trimming took off 4 bases at V and 11 bases at J, with 14 bases between the two ends. The CDR3 here is CASSTGSGGKLFF. The CDR3 nucleotides are TGTGCCAGTAGTACCGGGTCGGGAGGGAAACTGTTTTTT. The complete variable domain, with remaining parts taken from reference TRBV19 and TRBJ1-4, reads DGGITQSPKYLFRKEGQNVTLSCEQNLNHDAMYWYRQDPGQGLRLIYYSQIVNDFQKGDIAEGYSVSREKKESFPLTVTSAQKNPTAFYLCASSTGSGGKLFFGSGTQLSVL.

V and J are TRBV7-9 and TRBJ2-2; the match to TRBD2 covers 10 bases. From germline, CDR1 is SEHNR and CDR2 FQNEAQ (reference sequence). After removal of 5 bases from V and 4 bases from J, the junction contained 7 bases not matched to a gene. The CDR3 totals 16 residues. The CDR3 loop reads CASSPRLAGGTGELFF. The CDR3 nucleotides read TGTGCCAGCAGCCCTCGACTAGCGGGTGGCACCGGGGAGCTGTTTTTT.

The table lists this clone with a few counts. CDR3: CATSRSTDTQYF. In DNA form, the CDR3 reads TGTGCCACCTCGCGGAGCACAGATACGCAGTATTTT. The chain carries TRBV15 and TRBJ2-3; D is unresolved. The V gene's germline CDR1 is LNHNV and CDR2 YYDKDF (reference sequence). V lost 8 bases and J lost 0, with 6 bases in between. The CDR3 is made up of 12 amino acids.

This sequence joins TRBV6-5 and TRBJ2-5; 7 nucleotides match TRBD1. CDR1 and CDR2 (germline): MNHEY, SVGAGI. J gave up 4 bases and V 5 bases, and 7 bases lay outside the gene matches. This CDR3 has 14 residues. The CDR3 coding sequence is TGTGCCAGCAGTCGGACGACAGGGTCAGAGACCCAGTACTTC. The encoded protein is CASSRTTGSETQYF.

The rearrangement uses TRBV5-1 and TRBJ1-2; D unresolved. The CDR3 spans 14 residues. The V end lost 5 bases, the J end lost 6 bases, and 17 bases lay between the germline ends. Germline CDR1 SGHRS, CDR2 YFSETQ. DNA for the CDR3: TGCGCCAGCAGAGATGGAGGTGACGAGGATGGCTACACCTTC. This gives the protein CASRDGGDEDGYTF.

This chain uses TRBV5-4 with TRBJ1-6, with 7 bases that match TRBD1. V lost 6 bases, J lost 7 bases, and 7 bases stayed unmatched. This CDR3 has 14 amino acids. The germline gives CDR1 SGHNT, CDR2 YYREEE (reference sequence). The CDR3 loop is CASNPTGVNSPLHF. CDR3 nucleotide sequence: TGTGCCAGCAACCCCACAGGGGTGAATTCACCCCTCCACTTT. Full variable domain (remainder filled in from reference TRBV5-4 and TRBJ1-6): ETGVTQSPTHLIKTRGQQVTLRCSSQSGHNTVSWYQQALGQGPQFIFQYYREEENGRGNFPPRFSGLQFPNYSSELNVNALELDDSALYLCASNPTGVNSPLHFGNGTRLTVT.

The chain couples TRBV7-9 to TRBJ1-4; 7 bases agree with TRBD1. The CDR3 totals 14 residues. After removal of 5 bases from V and 7 bases from J, the junction contained 7 bases not matched to a gene. Germline-derived CDR1 and CDR2 are SEHNR and FQNEAQ (reference sequence). The CDR3 protein is CASSPSGGAEKLFF. The CDR3 coding sequence is TGTGCCAGCAGCCCCTCAGGGGGAGCTGAAAAACTGTTTTTT.

The chain carries TRBV2 and TRBJ1-1, with a weak D call TRBD1 (6 bases). V was shortened by 6 bases and J by 1 base, with 12 bases between the two germline ends. Germline V gives CDR1 SNHLY, CDR2 FYNNEI. CDR3 size: 14 residues. The CDR3 reads CASRPRGGNTEAFF. The CDR3 coding sequence is TGTGCCAGCAGACCCAGGGGCGGGAACACTGAAGCTTTCTTT.

CDR3 region: CASSQDHTRAGVSYEQYF. Written as DNA, the CDR3 is TGCGCCAGCAGCCAAGATCATACCAGAGCGGGGGTCTCCTACGAGCAGTACTTC. V usage is TRBV4-3 and J usage is TRBJ2-7, with 8 bases fitting TRBD2. Losses at the gene ends were 0 bases for V and 0 bases for J; bases not matched to a gene: 10. Per germline, CDR1 LGHNA and CDR2 YSLEER. The length of the CDR3 is 18 residues.

This clone occurred once. This chain joins TRBV4-2 and TRBJ2-3; 9 bases map to TRBD2. The germline gives CDR1 LGHNA, CDR2 YNFKEQ. The CDR3 spans 17 residues. The trim removed 0 bases at V and 6 bases at J, leaving 10 bases unmatched. The CDR3 sequence: CASSQDHPAGGGDTQYF. The CDR3 nucleotides are TGTGCCAGCAGCCAAGATCATCCAGCGGGGGGTGGTGATACGCAGTATTTT.

This clone occurred once. The genes are TRBV28 and TRBJ2-3; 13 bases are a match to TRBD2. Germline V gene sequence: CDR1 MDHEN, CDR2 SYDVKM. The CDR3 is 17 residues long. Germline trimming cut 3 bases from V and 6 bases from J; bases unmatched to any gene: 9. The CDR3 DNA is TGTGCCAGCAGTTTCGGCCGGACTAGCGGGAGTCGGGATACGCAGTATTTT. Protein sequence: CASSFGRTSGSRDTQYF.